This is a list of T cell receptor beta chains from one sample in a study of technical replicates of blood from a handful of donors. Only in-frame clones appear in the TCRdb table, and some are missing; sequencing was by immunoSEQ multiplex PCR. The sample lists 58,000 or so clones; approximately 86% were seen once. The specimen was PBMCs. All receptors come from a human donor in good health. Some clones in this sample may be carry-over from other donors' samples. Both conserved end residues are trimmed from each CDR3. A D gene is named only where the DNA matches it firmly.

d_gene: -; v_gene: TRBV30; CDR3aa: AWSVRGSRNQPQH
d_gene: -; v_gene: TRBV9; CDR3aa: ASSARRGFQETQY
d_gene: TRBD2; v_gene: TRBV5-4; CDR3aa: ASTRLAGEQF
d_gene: TRBD2; v_gene: TRBV7-9; CDR3aa: ASSLAGLAGGPDEQY
d_gene: -; v_gene: TRBV6-1; CDR3aa: ASSEASVSFPKLF
d_gene: TRBD1; v_gene: TRBV4-3; CDR3aa: ASGTGNTGTQY
d_gene: TRBD2; v_gene: TRBV5-6; CDR3aa: ASSLLAGRQETQY
d_gene: -; v_gene: TRBV30; CDR3aa: AWGPRGTRETQY
d_gene: TRBD2; v_gene: TRBV18; CDR3aa: ASSPPGVAGIYEQY
d_gene: TRBD1; v_gene: TRBV7-2; CDR3aa: ASQPLGVGDRGFSYEQY
d_gene: TRBD2; v_gene: TRBV10-3; CDR3aa: AIRTGTSGGTNTGELF
d_gene: TRBD2; v_gene: TRBV6-5; CDR3aa: ASSPGTSSYNEQF
d_gene: TRBD2; v_gene: TRBV18; CDR3aa: ASSSLAGRTDTQY
d_gene: -; v_gene: TRBV30; CDR3aa: AWSGTRNQPQH
d_gene: TRBD1; v_gene: TRBV11-2; CDR3aa: ASRRPGQGLGGYT
d_gene: -; v_gene: TRBV5-6; CDR3aa: ASSISGSYLTQH
d_gene: TRBD1; v_gene: TRBV6-1; CDR3aa: ASSEGWTGAFNQPQH
d_gene: TRBD1; v_gene: TRBV5-1; CDR3aa: ASRSTGGPTEAF
d_gene: -; v_gene: TRBV5-1; CDR3aa: ASSSDSPLGYT
d_gene: -; v_gene: TRBV10-3; CDR3aa: AISRGEYEQY
d_gene: -; v_gene: TRBV4-2; CDR3aa: ASSQRGGDTLREQY
d_gene: TRBD1; v_gene: TRBV29-1; CDR3aa: SVPTQGQGLEQY
d_gene: TRBD1; v_gene: TRBV10-3; CDR3aa: AINSGTGFTGELF